The present T cell receptor beta chain was sequenced within a study of T cell responses to AZD1222 COVID-19 vaccine. The protocol was immunoSEQ multiplex PCR, while the TCRdb copy is restricted to in-frame clones and leaves out a portion. The sample includes 45,000 or so clones, over 85% seen only once; the top ten take 1% to 1.3%. This clone was seen a few times. What it binds is unknown. This CDR3 spans 18 amino acids. The germline V gene encodes CDR1 MDHEN and CDR2 SYDVKM. V was clipped by 3 bases and J by 4 bases, with 19 bases between them. Study-wide points: Seropositive status at baseline applied to only 5 to 7 AZD1222 recipients. Spike-specific TCR breadth and depth went up after people got two AZD1222 doses. Mapped onto spike, vaccine-associated CD4 TCRs spanned it and were dominant at 160-218 and 743-854.

The source was peripheral blood, collected 28 days after the second AZD1222 dose. The V gene is TRBV28, the J gene TRBJ1-6; TRBD1 is a possible D gene (6 bases). The receptor was isolated from an adult who received the AZD1222 COVID-19 vaccine. CDR3 amino acids: CASSFNPQGLLYNSPLHF. Here the CDR3 DNA reads TGTGCCAGCAGTTTTAACCCACAGGGACTACTGTATAATTCACCCCTCCACTTT.